The T cell receptor (beta chain) described here comes from a study of T cells in Graves' hyperthyroidism and ophthalmopathy (dated by TCRdb to between 2017 and 2020). Describing the broader study: Peripheral blood samples were taken at initial diagnosis, before any treatment was given. To identify TCR V-J signatures that set the groups apart, the researchers used a discovery cohort of 90 to 100 patients, made up of 40 to 45 with Graves' ophthalmopathy and about 60 with stable Graves' hyperthyroidism. Whether ophthalmopathy could be predicted prospectively was tested in an independent validation cohort made up of under 20 hyperthyroidism patients plus 17 patients who later progressed to ophthalmopathy. The 90 to 100 discovery patients were randomly split 7:3 into training and test sets. Thyroid tissue and blood T-cell repertoires from more than 5 Graves' hyperthyroidism patients were also compared in the study. Once sampling was done, hyperthyroidism patients were given methimazole at a starting dose of 30 mg daily, whereas ophthalmopathy patients were given high-dose intravenous methylprednisolone. The paper reports TCR Vbeta CDR3 sequencing of 140 or so peripheral blood samples: 40 or so ophthalmopathy, roughly 74 hyperthyroidism and around 17 progressor patients.

The full study reports these points: During validation, the model predicted progression to ophthalmopathy a median of around 7 months ahead of onset, with almost 71% sensitivity and around 73% specificity. In cross-validation, a model built on a 13 V-J signature told ophthalmopathy apart from stable hyperthyroidism with 85% to 90% sensitivity and roughly 83% specificity, and in testing the same model reached 80%/75%. Most expanded thyroid clonotypes (frequency above 0.001) were also found in blood, which suggests that blood repertoires may mirror thyroid immune responses. No statistical method was used to set the sample size in advance, and investigators knew the group allocation.

As encoded in the germline V gene, CDR1 is SGHTA while CDR2 is FQGNSA. From the cysteine up to the phenylalanine, the CDR3 has a length of 14 residues. The sequence is cut down to CDR3 DNA, 42 bases in frame from base 1. Trimming removed 5 bases from V and 3 bases from J; the gene matches leave 3 bases unexplained. A patient counted as having stable Graves' hyperthyroidism if no progression to ophthalmopathy occurred over 18 months of follow-up. Hyperthyroidism patients were newly diagnosed, with disease duration under 2 months, and aged 18 to 65 years. The study excluded patients with uncontrolled infections, other autoimmune diseases, pregnancy or lactation. Diagnoses were based on clinical symptoms, serum thyroxine and TRAb, thyroid ultrasound and orbital computed tomography. PBMCs were separated from roughly 9.3 ml of fresh peripheral blood using Ficoll-Paque density gradient centrifugation. Total RNA was extracted using Trizol reagent, and RNA quality was assessed on an Agilent 2100 Bioanalyzer.

The TCR beta CDR3 regions were amplified from RNA transcripts. The TCR CDR3 was subjected to a first round of RT-PCR using the HTBI primer set and the Qiagen OneStep RT-PCR kit. A second multiplex PCR round built the libraries, followed by size selection and purification. Sequencing of the libraries was done on an Illumina HiSeq2000 using paired-end 100 bp reads. As for the original processing: SOAPnuke was used to process the raw data, removing reads that contained adapters or uncalled bases, had a mean Phred below 15, or lacked an exact match to the constant primer or identifier. COPE v1.2.5 was used to merge high-quality paired reads, and clonotypes were defined as unique nucleotide sequences. Clonotypes were aligned to IMGT TRBV, TRBD and TRBJ reference segments using MiTCR v1.1. The analysis included only V-J combinations with a frequency above 0.0001, which together covered over 98% of the repertoires. The TCS score was defined as F50 (clonal expansion) divided by E x V (chaos), with BLOSUM62-based TCRdist calculated between CDR3 peptides within each V-J. Welch's t-statistics and random forest reduced around 510 V-J features to about 12, which were used in a naive Bayes classifier (R e1071). TCRdb reworked the public reads: Q25 trimming with fastp, MiXCR clone assembly, productive beta chains retained. Rows with one shared CDR3 protein collapse into an entry with the most common genes and DNA. These V and J calls derive from TCRdb rather than the authors' analysis. The sample table lists a few hundred thousand distinct CDR3 sequences, more than 13% of them with a count of one. About 33% of the sample is in the top ten clones.

This clonotype was recorded at least ten times. Its antigen is unknown. Base qualities are missing; no much larger clone stands one base away. This sequence originates from a woman aged 25 to 39 with Graves' hyperthyroidism. The material sequenced was blood. Here the chain combines TRBV7-2 and TRBJ2-1; 8 bases in between match TRBD2. The bases read TGTGCCAGCAGCCGCGGGACTAGCTACAATGAGCAGTTCTTC. It codes for CASSRGTSYNEQFF.